This record concerns one T cell receptor (beta chain) sequence. The sample originates from a study of blood T cell repertoires in COVID-19. V was clipped by 3 bases and J by 2 bases; unmatched bases: 10. Germline CDR1 SGHTA, CDR2 FQGNSA. This CDR3 is built from 17 residues. Measured with immunoSEQ multiplex PCR; TCRdb has only the in-frame clones, and not every one. The repertoire consists of approximately 200,000 clones, with approximately 84% occurring once and the leading ten covering 0.98%. Sequenced input: peripheral blood. V and J are TRBV7-2 and TRBJ2-5; TRBD2 agrees at 9 bases. The TCR originated in a man aged 35-49 years with acute or convalescent COVID-19. The CDR3 nucleotides read TGTGCCAGCAGCTTCTTTCCGGGACTAGCATTACAAGAGACCCAGTACTTC. Translation: CASSFFPGLALQETQYF.